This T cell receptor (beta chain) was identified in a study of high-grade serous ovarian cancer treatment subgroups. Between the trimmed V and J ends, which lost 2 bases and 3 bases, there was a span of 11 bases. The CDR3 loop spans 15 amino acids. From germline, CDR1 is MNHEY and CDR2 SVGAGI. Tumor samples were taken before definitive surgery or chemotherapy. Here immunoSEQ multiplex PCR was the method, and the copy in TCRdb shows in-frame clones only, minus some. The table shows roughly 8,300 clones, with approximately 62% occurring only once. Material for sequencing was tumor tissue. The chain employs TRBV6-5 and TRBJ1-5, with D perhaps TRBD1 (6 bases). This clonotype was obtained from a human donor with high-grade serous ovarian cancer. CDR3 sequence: CASSYIGQINQPQHF. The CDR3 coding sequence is TGTGCCAGCAGTTACATCGGACAGATCAATCAGCCCCAGCATTTT.